The text below deals with one T cell receptor beta chain. This clonotype was detected a few times. This clone's antigen is unknown. No base qualities exist here, and no much larger clone lies one base off it. The record originates from a study of tumor-infiltrating lymphocytes in primary liver carcinoma (dated by TCRdb to about 2017). Looking at the study overall: Hepatocellular carcinoma (four) or combined HCC and intrahepatic cholangiocarcinoma (one) was present in the five patients, who were three men and two women aged 30 to 69 years. The five patients had tumors staged T1-T3 N0M0, with maximum diameters ranging from about 4.2 to 11 cm. Roughly 3.5 to 7.5 million productive TCRbeta reads were obtained per sample, and no significant difference in read depth was found between tissue types. For each liver tumor, the study sampled five regions along with adjacent normal tissue and blood, and applied TCRbeta repertoire sequencing, expression microarrays and whole-exome sequencing. A total of around 35 specimens from 5 patients, comprising some 25 tumor regions, 5 adjacent noncancerous liver tissues and 5 peripheral blood samples, were covered by TCRbeta repertoire sequencing. The roughly 25 tumor region samples were profiled with Agilent mRNA microarrays so that TCRbeta repertoire diversity could be related to the local molecular phenotype. High reproducibility was observed for the technical replicate repertoires, with mean shared-clone rates near 0.89 and correlation coefficients above 0.95. The research as a whole found: Only the TCR beta chain was sequenced, which likely underestimates true repertoire diversity because unpaired alpha chains were not captured. Repertoire overlap was found to be higher between tumor regions (mean approximately 35%) than between tumor-adjacent (roughly 17%) or tumor-blood (14%) pairs, consistent with antigen-driven expansion. The study included only a few patients, and the authors note findings should be validated in a larger study. The top 250 clones accounted for a significantly greater share of the repertoire in tumors than in blood (p = 0.039). Comparison of CD4+ and CD8+ T cell repertoires was precluded by the use of bulk unsorted samples. Only roughly 7-24% of top clones appeared in all five regions of a tumor, which suggests that tumor-infiltrating T cells are spatially heterogeneous.

Without any cell sorting, total RNA and DNA were co-extracted from roughly 20-30 mg of bulk tissue using the AllPrep DNA/RNA mini kit. Surgical resection was performed in China between November 2015 and early 2016 on roughly 5 patients with histopathologically diagnosed primary liver carcinoma. At the time of sampling, the patients had chronic HBV infection and had not received any treatment. Five spatially separated regions were sampled per tumor: superior, inferior, left-lateral and right-lateral poles, plus the tumor centre. Histology showed that every tumor sample contained more than 75% viable tumor cells. Fresh tumor and adjacent tissue pieces were bisected; one half was stored in RNAlater at -80°C, the other sent for histology. Using a constant-region primer and ProtoScript II reverse transcriptase, TCRbeta-specific cDNA was reverse-transcribed from roughly 460 ng total RNA. TCRbeta libraries were built with three nested multiplex PCR rounds, a slightly modified ARM-PCR procedure. Each of the first two PCR rounds ran for about 10 cycles using multiplex TRBV1-TRBV30 forward primers together with a Cbeta reverse primer. Sample barcodes and Illumina adapters were added in a final 25-cycle PCR with Deep VentR polymerase. Before sequencing, amplicons of 200-500 bp were gel-purified using a QIAquick gel extraction kit. An Illumina HiSeq 2500 was used to sequence the TCRbeta amplicons, generating 250-bp paired-end reads. Concerning the study's data processing: To recover full CDR3 sequences, reads were quality-trimmed using Trimmomatic v0.33 and paired reads were then merged using FLASH v1.2.11. V, D and J germline segments were assigned to the rearranged TCRbeta sequences by MiGEC v1.2.1b. Clonotype statistics and Shannon-Wiener diversity indices were calculated with VDJtools v1.0.0. Except for diversity analysis, only each sample's 250 most abundant clonotypes were used in subsequent analyses to reduce sampling bias. Using fastp trimming at Q25 and MiXCR clonotype assembly, TCRdb reanalyzed the public sequencing data and kept in-frame beta chains. For every CDR3 protein sequence, its rows merge into one entry that carries the most common genes and DNA. Clone size and V and J calls follow TCRdb, not the original study. This sample comprises about 48,000 distinct CDR3 sequences, about 80% of them detected only once. The biggest ten clones account for about 30% of the sample.

The CDR3 runs 16 residues from the cysteine to the phenylalanine. Only the CDR3 DNA stays, 48 bases, in frame from base 1. CDR1 and CDR2, per the germline V gene, are MNHEY and SVGAGI. The material sequenced was liver tumor tissue from sampling region 3. The cell subset or site label here, explained by the study, means: tumor region T3, left-lateral pole. The sequence was collected from a middle-aged man with primary liver carcinoma and hepatitis B virus infection. The chain is encoded by TRBV6-5 joined to TRBJ2-1, with 7 bases matching TRBD2. CDR3 reads: CVSSYSGGLAAYEQFF. In nucleotide form, the sequence is TGTGTCAGTAGTTATAGCGGTGGTCTAGCGGCATATGAGCAGTTCTTC.